These 7 T cell receptor beta chains were sequenced from one sample in a study of TIL therapy for anti-PD-1-resistant metastatic lung cancer. The libraries were made with immunoSEQ v3. The protocol was immunoSEQ multiplex PCR, while the TCRdb copy is restricted to in-frame clones and leaves out a portion. The repertoire consists of approximately 87,000 clones, with around 71% occurring once and the leading ten covering about 10%. The time point: pre-treatment sample, taken before nivolumab and TIL therapy. The tumor samples were excised metastases, mostly pleural nodules or supraclavicular lymph nodes. The source material was tumor tissue, sampled at baseline. The receptors shown here come from a person aged 30 to 80 with non-small cell lung cancer.

This clone occurred once. The chain couples TRBV7-8 to TRBJ2-1; TRBD2 aligns across 15 bases. The CDR3 is 21 amino acids. Germline V gene data show CDR1 as SGHVS and CDR2 as FQNEAQ. The V segment lost 5 bases and the J segment 5 bases; nucleotides outside the gene matches: 19. CDR3 sequence (DNA): TGTGCCAGCAGCCCACAATATCCGGGACAGCGGACTAGCGGGGGGGACAATGAGCAGTTCTTC. Translated, it gives CASSPQYPGQRTSGGDNEQFF.

This clone appeared once. In DNA form, the CDR3 reads TGTGCCAGCACCCCACAGGCAGGAGGCGTGCAGTACTTC. It translates to CASTPQAGGVQYF. The gene calls are TRBV7-2 and TRBJ2-7; D tentatively fits TRBD1 or TRBD2 (5 bases each). The CDR3 is made up of 13 amino acids. The V gene's germline CDR1 is SGHTA and CDR2 FQGNSA. The V end lost 7 bases, the J end lost 9 bases, and 19 bases lay between the germline ends.

In this sample, this clone turned up many times. The rearrangement links TRBV7-9 to TRBJ2-1; D gene ambiguous. The CDR3 runs 12 residues. V dropped 4 bases and J dropped 4 bases, with 5 bases sitting between them. Germline lookup yields CDR1 SEHNR and CDR2 FQNEAQ (reference sequence). The CDR3 spells CASSSFYNEQFF. The CDR3 region has the DNA TGTGCCAGCAGCTCGTTTTACAATGAGCAGTTCTTC.

The rearrangement uses TRBV5-1 and TRBJ2-3; tentatively, D is TRBD1 (6 bases). Trimming shortened V by 1 base and J by 4 bases, and 10 bases separated the two germline ends. The germline CDR1 and CDR2 sequences are SGHRS and YFSETQ. The CDR3 extends over 14 amino acids. CDR3 in DNA: TGCGCCAGCAGCTTGACAGGGTCACCAGATACGCAGTATTTT. Residues: CASSLTGSPDTQYF. Complete variable domain (other parts from reference TRBV5-1 and TRBJ2-3): KAGVTQTPRYLIKTRGQQVTLSCSPISGHRSVSWYQQTPGQGLQFLFEYFSETQRNKGNFPGRFSGRQFSNSRSEMNVSTLELGDSALYLCASSLTGSPDTQYFGPGTRLTVL.

This chain uses TRBV7-8 with TRBJ2-7, with D perhaps matching TRBD1 or TRBD2 (5 bases each). The CDR3 runs to 13 residues. Germline V gives CDR1 SGHVS, CDR2 FQNEAQ. Trimming cost V 4 bases and J 4 bases, with 11 bases left between them. CDR3 bases: TGTGCCAGCAGCTCCGGGACCTTATACGAGCAGTACTTC. Its protein product is CASSSGTLYEQYF.

This clone came up once. The chain recombines TRBV3-1 (or the pseudogene TRBV3-2) with TRBJ2-7; the D gene is possibly TRBD1 (6 bases). Germline assignment: CDR1 LGHDT and CDR2 YNNKEL (reference sequence). This CDR3 is built from 15 residues. Between the trimmed V and J ends, which lost 2 bases and 4 bases, there was a span of 15 bases. The CDR3: CASSQSLDRLYEQYF. The CDR3 coding sequence is TGTGCCAGCAGCCAATCGCTTGACAGGTTGTACGAGCAGTACTTC.

Here the CDR3 DNA reads TGTGCCAGCAGTCGGACGGGACTGCACCTTGAAGCTTTCTTT. Translated: CASSRTGLHLEAFF. The chain couples TRBV6-5 to TRBJ1-1; D might be TRBD1 (5 bases). V dropped 5 bases and J dropped 7 bases, with 17 bases sitting between them. Germline CDR1 reads MNHEY; CDR2 reads SVGAGI. The CDR3 consists of 14 residues.